This T cell receptor (beta chain) was sequenced during a study of cytomegalovirus exposure and HLA in healthy donors. Across the whole study: It was reported in a later analysis that the same platform had been used for the 90 to 150 validation repertoires as for the roughly 670 first-cohort repertoires.

Points on this clone: Its specificity is unknown.

The study, taken as a whole, reports: Subsequent analysis found a tendency for first-cohort TCR clusters to co-occur within the approximately 130 validation repertoires.

Data came from immunoSEQ multiplex PCR; TCRdb stores just in-frame clones and leaves some out. The sample has approximately 260,000 clones, about 90% seen once. V lost 6 bases and J lost 3; bases outside the gene matches: 8. Germline CDR1 and CDR2: KGHSH and LQKENI. The CDR3 is 16 residues long. This TCR derives from a woman aged 25 to 45 in good health and CMV-seropositive. The specimen was PBMCs. The chain recombines TRBV18 with TRBJ2-7, with 13 positions matching TRBD2. The CDR3 DNA is TGTGCCAGCTCGCTACTAGCGGGAGGGAGAAACTACGAGCAGTACTTC. This gives the protein CASSLLAGGRNYEQYF.